The next 28 T cell receptor beta chains were all read from a single sample in a study of OX40 agonist ivuxolimab in advanced cancers. The library was built by means of the immunoSEQ multiplex PCR assay. TCRdb took this table from immuneACCESS and kept in-frame rearrangements with V and J called. Such tables lack part of the clones; where checked against another copy, unresolved V genes explain under half of the gap, and the rest is unexplained. The sample yields 70,000 to 95,000 clones; over 90% were counted once. About 0.7% of the sample lies in the top ten. The source was CD4+ or CD8+ T cells sorted from blood, collected in a trial of the OX40 agonist ivuxolimab. The receptors stem from an adult with an advanced solid tumor such as melanoma, head and neck, liver or kidney cancer.

The V gene is TRBV5-6, the J gene TRBJ2-5; D remains ambiguous. The V end lost 6 bases, the J end lost 5 bases, and 17 bases lay between the germline ends. The CDR3 sequence is 14 residues long. Germline CDR1 SGHDT, CDR2 YYEEEE. The CDR3 is CASTLSSYRETQYF. Here the CDR3 DNA reads TGTGCCAGCACTCTATCGTCCTACCGGGAGACCCAGTACTTC.

The V gene is TRBV28, the J gene TRBJ2-1; D gene unclear. The V gene lost 5 bases and the J gene lost 8 bases, with 7 bases spanning the gap. The CDR3 loop spans 11 amino acids. Per germline, CDR1 MDHEN and CDR2 SYDVKM. The CDR3 region is CASSRAYEQFF. CDR3 nucleotides: TGTGCCAGCAGTCGGGCCTATGAGCAGTTCTTC.

The genes are TRBV21-1 and TRBJ1-6; the D call TRBD1 from the table was never checked on the DNA. TRBV21-1 is tagged as a pseudogene. This CDR3 is built from 14 residues. Here the CDR3 reads CARKRRTGGSPLHF. The CDR3 nucleotides read TGTGCCAGAAAGAGACGGACAGGAGGCTCACCCCTCCACTTT.

The chain is built from TRBV11-1 and TRBJ2-3, with D possibly called TRBD1 or TRBD2 (5 bases each). The CDR3 loop spans 14 amino acids. The V end was cut by 4 bases, the J end by 4 bases, with 12 bases between. The germline CDR1 and CDR2 sequences are SGHAT and FQDESV (reference sequence). This CDR3 is CASSSDTGPDTQYF. CDR3 DNA sequence: TGTGCCAGCAGCTCCGATACGGGGCCAGATACGCAGTATTTT.

V and J are TRBV10-3 and TRBJ2-1; 7 bases fit TRBD1. The CDR3 loop spans 17 amino acids. CDR1 is ENHRY, CDR2 SYGVKD, per germline. The J segment lost 8 bases and the V segment lost 2 bases, leaving 15 bases of the junction unmatched. The CDR3 region has the DNA TGTGCCATCAGTGAGAGGGTGGCGGCACTCACAGGGGATGAGCAGTTCTTC. Translated, it gives CAISERVAALTGDEQFF.

A single count supports this clone. The gene calls are TRBV5-1 and TRBJ1-2; D not resolved. The CDR3 spans 11 residues. Deletions cut 4 bases from V and 8 bases from J, with 9 bases between. Germline V gives CDR1 SGHRS, CDR2 YFSETQ. Here the CDR3 reads CASSGEGGYTF. DNA for the CDR3: TGCGCCAGCAGCGGAGAGGGAGGCTACACCTTC. The variable domain in full, completed from reference TRBV5-1 and TRBJ1-2, reads KAGVTQTPRYLIKTRGQQVTLSCSPISGHRSVSWYQQTPGQGLQFLFEYFSETQRNKGNFPGRFSGRQFSNSRSEMNVSTLELGDSALYLCASSGEGGYTFGSGTRLTVV.

The CDR3 protein is CASRRGEVRYGYTF. CDR3 nucleotide sequence: TGCGCCAGCAGGAGGGGGGAGGTTAGGTATGGCTACACCTTC. The V and J genes are TRBV10-1 and TRBJ1-2, with D maybe TRBD1 (6 bases). Germline loops: CDR1 WNHNN, CDR2 SYGVQD (reference sequence). Trimming pared 6 bases from V and 5 bases from J, leaving 16 bases between. This CDR3 is built from 14 residues.

CDR3 DNA sequence: TGCGCCAGCAGCTCGATAGCGGGAGGGTACAATGAGCAGTTCTTC. Encoded protein: CASSSIAGGYNEQFF. The J gene is TRBJ2-1, the V gene TRBV5-1; 11 nucleotides line up with TRBD2. The J segment lost 4 bases and the V segment lost 3 bases, leaving 3 bases of the junction unmatched. This CDR3 contains 15 residues. Germline V gene lookup returns CDR1 SGHRS and CDR2 YFSETQ.

J is TRBJ1-5 and V is TRBV6-1, with a possible D match to TRBD1 (5 bases). Germline V gene data show CDR1 as MNHNS and CDR2 as SASEGT. V gave up 7 bases and J gave up 4 bases, with 11 bases separating them. This CDR3 spans 13 amino acids. The CDR3 reads CASTIGGNQPQHF. In DNA, the CDR3 is TGTGCCAGCACCATCGGGGGTAATCAGCCCCAGCATTTT.

V is TRBV12-5 and J is TRBJ2-7; 8 nucleotides align to TRBD2. The ends lost 0 bases at V and 0 bases at J; junction bases unmatched: 7. The CDR3 totals 17 residues. Germline V lookup: CDR1 LGHNT, CDR2 FRNRAP. CDR3 in DNA: TGTGCTAGTGGTTTGGTTCATAGGAGCGGGAGCTCCTACGAGCAGTACTTC. Translating it yields CASGLVHRSGSSYEQYF.

This sequence joins TRBV11-3 and TRBJ2-7, with a possible D match to TRBD1 (6 bases). The CDR3 covers 15 residues. With 4 bases removed from V and 0 bases from J, the gap between germline ends came to 13 bases. CDR1 is SGHNT, CDR2 YENEEA, per germline. CDR3: CASSSGVTSSYEQYF. Here the CDR3 DNA reads TGTGCCAGCAGCTCAGGGGTAACGAGCTCCTACGAGCAGTACTTC.

This rearrangement joins TRBV28 to TRBJ2-7, with no clear D. Trimming stripped 1 base from V and 4 bases from J, with 14 bases between. The CDR3 has 15 amino acids. Germline lookup yields CDR1 MDHEN and CDR2 SYDVKM. DNA of the CDR3: TGTGCCAGCAGTTTATTTCGTCCGGTCTTATACGAGCAGTACTTC. Translated, it gives CASSLFRPVLYEQYF.

The chain employs TRBV7-6 and TRBJ2-1, with TRBD2 matching over 9 bases. Germline values: CDR1 SGHVS, CDR2 FNYEAQ. This CDR3 spans 15 amino acids. With V trimmed by 5 bases and J by 8 bases, 10 bases remained unmatched. The CDR3 protein is CASSSSGRGLDEQFF. CDR3 in DNA: TGTGCCAGCAGCAGTAGCGGGAGAGGGCTGGATGAGCAGTTCTTC. Full variable domain (outside the CDR3, taken from reference TRBV7-6 and TRBJ2-1): GAGVSQSPRYKVTKRGQDVALRCDPISGHVSLYWYRQALGQGPEFLTYFNYEAQQDKSGLPNDRFSAERPEGSISTLTIQRTEQRDSAMYRCASSSSGRGLDEQFFGPGTRLTVL.

V gene TRBV6-6 combines with J gene TRBJ1-2; 9 bases agree with TRBD1. After removal of 6 bases from V and 8 bases from J, the junction contained 7 bases not matched to a gene. This CDR3 region has 13 residues. Germline V lookup: CDR1 MNHNY, CDR2 SVGAGI (reference sequence). The CDR3 protein is CASRTDRGRGYTF. DNA for the CDR3: TGTGCCAGCAGGACGGACAGGGGAAGAGGCTACACCTTC.

The chain recombines TRBV19 with TRBJ2-2, with TRBD2 identical over 7 bases. The CDR3 covers 16 residues. Germline trimming cut 5 bases from V and 4 bases from J; bases unmatched to any gene: 10. CDR1 is LNHDA, CDR2 SQIVND, per germline (reference sequence). The CDR3 bases are TGTGCCAGTAGTTATCTGGCGGGGAGGGGCACCGGGGAGCTGTTTTTT. It codes for CASSYLAGRGTGELFF.

V and J are TRBV10-3 and TRBJ2-5; D might be TRBD1 (6 bases). Germline CDR1 reads ENHRY; CDR2 reads SYGVKD. There are 13 residues in the CDR3. V was pared by 5 bases and J by 5 bases, with 12 bases between. The CDR3 bases are TGTGCCATCAGTACAGGGCTGGGGGAGACCCAGTACTTC. This gives the protein CAISTGLGETQYF.

The chain is built from TRBV10-3 and TRBJ2-7; possibly TRBD2 for D (5 bases). The CDR3 loop spans 14 amino acids. Germline V gene lookup returns CDR1 ENHRY and CDR2 SYGVKD. Trimming shortened V by 6 bases and J by 2 bases, and 14 bases separated the two germline ends. In nucleotides, the CDR3 is TGTGCCATCAGAGCAGTAGCGAACCCCTACGAGCAGTACTTC. Translating gives CAIRAVANPYEQYF.

The chain is built from TRBV30 and TRBJ2-7; D gene uncertain. The CDR3 has 11 residues. Germline V gives CDR1 GTSNPN, CDR2 SVGIG (reference sequence). V lost 3 bases to trimming and J lost 6 bases, with 9 bases between them. CDR3 sequence (DNA): TGTGCCTGGAGCGGGCTGGGCGAGCAGTACTTC. Translated, it gives CAWSGLGEQYF.

The CDR3 protein is CASSLSSGETQYF. For the CDR3, the DNA is TGTGCCAGCAGCTTGAGCTCAGGAGAGACCCAGTACTTC. This rearrangement joins TRBV7-2 to TRBJ2-5; D is undetermined. The CDR3 extends over 13 amino acids. The V end lost 3 bases, the J end lost 4 bases, and 9 bases lay between the germline ends. CDR1 SGHTA and CDR2 FQGNSA come from the germline V gene.

The chain links TRBV9 to TRBJ1-1; the D is unclear. This CDR3 contains 14 residues. Per the germline V gene, CDR1 is SGDLS and CDR2 is YYNGEE. Trimming shortened V by 0 bases and J by 1 base, and 7 bases separated the two germline ends. CDR3 region: CASSVVGQNTEAFF. The CDR3 coding sequence is TGTGCCAGCAGCGTAGTAGGGCAGAACACTGAAGCTTTCTTT.

The chain has TRBV5-1 and TRBJ2-5, with 8 nucleotides matching TRBD1. Germline values: CDR1 SGHRS, CDR2 YFSETQ. V lost 4 bases and J lost 5; bases outside the gene matches: 7. This CDR3 region has 14 residues. Here the CDR3 reads CASSLDRGWETQYF. As DNA, the CDR3 is TGCGCCAGCAGCCTTGACAGGGGATGGGAGACCCAGTACTTC.

The chain employs TRBV10-2 and TRBJ2-7; perhaps TRBD2 as D (6 bases). Germline V gene sequence: CDR1 WSHSY, CDR2 SAAADI. V was trimmed by 5 bases and J by 10 bases, leaving 15 bases between them. The CDR3 is 12 amino acids. Here the CDR3 reads CASSWDSPGQYF. The CDR3 bases are TGCGCCAGCAGTTGGGACTCCCCCGGTCAGTACTTC.

This clone was recorded once. The chain couples TRBV18 to TRBJ1-2; unclear D gene. The CDR3 is made up of 13 amino acids. The V end was cut by 3 bases, the J end by 1 base, with 6 bases between. Per the germline V gene, CDR1 is KGHSH and CDR2 is LQKENI. CDR3 in amino acids: CASSPGNNYGYTF. Here the CDR3 DNA reads TGTGCCAGCTCACCGGGTAATAACTATGGCTACACCTTC.

V and J are TRBV19 and TRBJ2-7, with 7 bases that match TRBD1. The germline V gene has CDR1 LNHDA and CDR2 SQIVND (reference sequence). V lost 4 bases and J lost 3; bases outside the gene matches: 9. The CDR3 sequence is 15 residues long. The DNA of the CDR3 is TGTGCCAGTAGTAGGTCCGGGACAGATAACTACGAGCAGTACTTC. It codes for CASSRSGTDNYEQYF.

This chain joins TRBV11-3 and TRBJ2-7; 12 bases are a match to TRBD1. The V and J ends lost 5 bases and 7 bases, in that order; junction bases with no gene match: 6. The germline gives CDR1 SGHNT, CDR2 YENEEA. The CDR3 has 14 amino acids. The CDR3 loop reads CASSRGQGAGEQYF. The CDR3 region has the DNA TGTGCCAGCAGCAGGGGACAGGGGGCTGGAGAGCAGTACTTC.

The chain has TRBV2 and TRBJ2-5; D is perhaps TRBD2 (5 bases). With 4 bases removed from V and 10 bases from J, the gap between germline ends came to 10 bases. Germline assignment: CDR1 SNHLY and CDR2 FYNNEI. The CDR3 spans 11 residues. CDR3 DNA sequence: TGTGCCAGCAGTGGCTATCGGGACCAGTACTTC. This sequence encodes CASSGYRDQYF.

V is TRBV7-2 and J is TRBJ2-1; TRBD1 aligns across 7 bases. V gave up 5 bases and J gave up 3 bases; unmatched junction bases: 10. The germline gives CDR1 SGHTA, CDR2 FQGNSA. CDR3 length equals 16 residues. CDR3 residues: CASSDKGQVRYNEQFF. CDR3 bases: TGTGCCAGCAGCGACAAAGGACAGGTTCGCTACAATGAGCAGTTCTTC.

The V gene is TRBV4-3, the J gene TRBJ2-3; weak D call: TRBD2 (5 bases). The germline gives CDR1 LGHNA, CDR2 YSLEER. The V end was cut by 0 bases, the J end by 6 bases, with 10 bases between. CDR3 length: 14 residues. The CDR3 reads CASSQDERGDTQYF. CDR3 in DNA: TGCGCCAGCAGCCAAGATGAACGCGGGGATACGCAGTATTTT.